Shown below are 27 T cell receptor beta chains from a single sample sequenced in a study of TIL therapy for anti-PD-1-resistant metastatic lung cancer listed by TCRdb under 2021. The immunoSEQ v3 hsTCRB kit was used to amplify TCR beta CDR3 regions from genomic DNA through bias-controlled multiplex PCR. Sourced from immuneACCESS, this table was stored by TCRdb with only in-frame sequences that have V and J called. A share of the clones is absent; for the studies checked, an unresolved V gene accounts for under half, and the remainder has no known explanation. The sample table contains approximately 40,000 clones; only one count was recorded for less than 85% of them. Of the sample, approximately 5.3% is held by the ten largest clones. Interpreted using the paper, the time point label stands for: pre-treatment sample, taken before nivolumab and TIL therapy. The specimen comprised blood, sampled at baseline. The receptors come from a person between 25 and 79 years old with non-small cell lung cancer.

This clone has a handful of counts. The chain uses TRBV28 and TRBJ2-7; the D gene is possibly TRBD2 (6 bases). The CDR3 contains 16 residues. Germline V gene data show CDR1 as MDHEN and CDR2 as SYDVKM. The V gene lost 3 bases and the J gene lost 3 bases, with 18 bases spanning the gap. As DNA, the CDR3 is TGTGCCAGCAGTTTCGGAGGGACCCACTTAGGCTACGAGCAGTACTTC. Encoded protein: CASSFGGTHLGYEQYF.

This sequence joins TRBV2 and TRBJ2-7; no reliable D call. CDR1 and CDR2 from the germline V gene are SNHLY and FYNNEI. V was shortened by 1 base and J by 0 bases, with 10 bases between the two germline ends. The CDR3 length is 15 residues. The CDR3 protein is CASSEGGTSSYEQYF. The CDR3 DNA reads TGTGCCAGCAGTGAAGGGGGAACAAGCTCCTACGAGCAGTACTTC.

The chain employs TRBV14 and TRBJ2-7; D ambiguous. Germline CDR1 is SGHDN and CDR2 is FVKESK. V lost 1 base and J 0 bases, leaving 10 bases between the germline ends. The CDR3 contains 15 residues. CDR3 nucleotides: TGTGCCAGCAGCCAAGGCTTTCAACCCTCCTACGAGCAGTACTTC. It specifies CASSQGFQPSYEQYF.

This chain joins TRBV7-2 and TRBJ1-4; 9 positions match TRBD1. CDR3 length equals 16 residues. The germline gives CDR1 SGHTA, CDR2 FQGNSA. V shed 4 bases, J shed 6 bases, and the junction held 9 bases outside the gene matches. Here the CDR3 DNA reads TGTGCCAGCAGCTGGAGAGAACAGGGGGCATATGAAAAACTGTTTTTT. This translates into CASSWREQGAYEKLFF. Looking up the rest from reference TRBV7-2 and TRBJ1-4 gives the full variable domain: GAGVSQSPSNKVTEKGKDVELRCDPISGHTALYWYRQSLGQGLEFLIYFQGNSAPDKSGLPSDRFSAERTGGSVSTLTIQRTQQEDSAVYLCASSWREQGAYEKLFFGSGTQLSVL.

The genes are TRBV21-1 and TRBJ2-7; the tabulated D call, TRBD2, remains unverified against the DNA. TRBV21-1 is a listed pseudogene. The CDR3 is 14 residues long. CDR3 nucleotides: TGTGCCAGCAGCATAGCCGGGAATACCTACGAGCAGTACTTC. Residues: CASSIAGNTYEQYF.

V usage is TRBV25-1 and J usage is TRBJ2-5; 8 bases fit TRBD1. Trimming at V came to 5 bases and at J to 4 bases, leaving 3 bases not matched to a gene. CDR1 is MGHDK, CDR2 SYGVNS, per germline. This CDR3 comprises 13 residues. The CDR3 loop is CASSRTGGETQYF. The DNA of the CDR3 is TGTGCCAGCAGTAGAACAGGGGGAGAGACCCAGTACTTC.

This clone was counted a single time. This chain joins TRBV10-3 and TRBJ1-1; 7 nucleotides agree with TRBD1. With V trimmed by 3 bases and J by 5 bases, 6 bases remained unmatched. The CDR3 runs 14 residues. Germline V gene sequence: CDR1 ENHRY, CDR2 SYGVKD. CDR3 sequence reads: CAISDQRGQTEAFF. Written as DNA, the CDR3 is TGTGCCATCAGTGACCAGAGGGGGCAAACTGAAGCTTTCTTT.

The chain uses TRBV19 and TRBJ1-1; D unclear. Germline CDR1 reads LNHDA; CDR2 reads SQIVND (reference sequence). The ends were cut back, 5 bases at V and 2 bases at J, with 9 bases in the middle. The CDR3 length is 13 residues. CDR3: CASSPAANTEAFF. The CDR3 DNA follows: TGTGCCAGTAGTCCGGCAGCCAACACTGAAGCTTTCTTT.

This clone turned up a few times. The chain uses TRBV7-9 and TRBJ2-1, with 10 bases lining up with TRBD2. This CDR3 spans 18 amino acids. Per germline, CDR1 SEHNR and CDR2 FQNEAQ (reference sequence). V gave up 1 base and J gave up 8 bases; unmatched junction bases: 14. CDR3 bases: TGTGCCAGCAGCTTAGGCTTCGGGAGCGGGAGGGCCTTCGATGAGCAGTTCTTC. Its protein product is CASSLGFGSGRAFDEQFF. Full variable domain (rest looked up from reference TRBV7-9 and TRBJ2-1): DTGVSQNPRHKITKRGQNVTFRCDPISEHNRLYWYRQTLGQGPEFLTYFQNEAQLEKSRLLSDRFSAERPKGSFSTLEIQRTEQGDSAMYLCASSLGFGSGRAFDEQFFGPGTRLTVL.

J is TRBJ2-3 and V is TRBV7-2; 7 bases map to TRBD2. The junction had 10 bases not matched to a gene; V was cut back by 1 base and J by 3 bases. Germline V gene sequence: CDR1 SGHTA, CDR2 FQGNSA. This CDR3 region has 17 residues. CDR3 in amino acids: CASSLVLGSGVTDTQYF. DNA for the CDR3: TGTGCCAGCAGCTTAGTCCTTGGGAGCGGGGTAACAGATACGCAGTATTTT.

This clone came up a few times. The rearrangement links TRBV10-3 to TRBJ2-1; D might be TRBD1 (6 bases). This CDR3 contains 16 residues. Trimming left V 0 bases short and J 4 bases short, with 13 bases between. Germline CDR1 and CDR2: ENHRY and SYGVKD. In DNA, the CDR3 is TGTGCCATCAGTGAGTCGGGTCAGGGGTGGTACAATGAGCAGTTCTTC. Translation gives CAISESGQGWYNEQFF.

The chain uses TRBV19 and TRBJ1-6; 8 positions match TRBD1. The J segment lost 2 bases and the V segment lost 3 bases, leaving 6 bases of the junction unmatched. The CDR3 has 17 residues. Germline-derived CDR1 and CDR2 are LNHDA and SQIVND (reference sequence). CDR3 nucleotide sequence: TGTGCCAGTAGTATGGCGACAGGGGATACCTATAATTCACCCCTCCACTTT. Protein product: CASSMATGDTYNSPLHF.

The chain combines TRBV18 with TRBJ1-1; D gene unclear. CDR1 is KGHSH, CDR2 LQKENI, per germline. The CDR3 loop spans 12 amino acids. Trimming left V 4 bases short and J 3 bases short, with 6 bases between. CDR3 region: CASSLPDTEAFF. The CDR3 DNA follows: TGTGCCAGCTCACTGCCGGACACTGAAGCTTTCTTT.

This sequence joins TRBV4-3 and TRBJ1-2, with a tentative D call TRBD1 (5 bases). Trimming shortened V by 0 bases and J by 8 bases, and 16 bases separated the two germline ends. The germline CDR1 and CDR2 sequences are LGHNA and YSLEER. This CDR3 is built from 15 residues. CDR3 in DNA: TGCGCCAGCAGCCAAGAGGGGGGTTCCCGTAGGGGCTACACCTTC. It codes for CASSQEGGSRRGYTF.

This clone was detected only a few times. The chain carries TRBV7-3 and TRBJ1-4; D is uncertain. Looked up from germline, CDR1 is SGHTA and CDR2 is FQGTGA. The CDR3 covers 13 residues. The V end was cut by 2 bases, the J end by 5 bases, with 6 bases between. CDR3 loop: CASSLQRNEKLFF. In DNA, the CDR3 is TGTGCCAGCAGCTTACAAAGAAATGAAAAACTGTTTTTT.

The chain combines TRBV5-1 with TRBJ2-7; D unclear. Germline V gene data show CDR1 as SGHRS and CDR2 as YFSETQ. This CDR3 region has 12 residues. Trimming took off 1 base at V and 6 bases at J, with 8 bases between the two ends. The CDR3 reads CASSLSAGEQYF. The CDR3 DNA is TGCGCCAGCAGCTTGTCCGCCGGCGAGCAGTACTTC.

The CDR3 protein is CASSPSGQQETQYF. In nucleotides, the CDR3 is TGTGCCAGCAGTCCCTCGGGACAGCAAGAGACCCAGTACTTC. V gene TRBV28 combines with J gene TRBJ2-5; 7 bases line up with TRBD1. V lost 5 bases to trimming and J lost 2 bases; unmatched junction nucleotides: 5. The germline V gene encodes CDR1 MDHEN and CDR2 SYDVKM. This CDR3 comprises 14 residues.

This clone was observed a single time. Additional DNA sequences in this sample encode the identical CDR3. The chain's CDR3 is CSAGRTDGYTF. CDR3 nucleotides: TGCAGTGCCGGGCGGACAGATGGCTACACCTTC. V usage is TRBV20-1 and J usage is TRBJ1-2; tentatively, D is TRBD1 (6 bases). The CDR3 consists of 11 residues. Trimming shortened V by 6 bases and J by 6 bases, and 11 bases separated the two germline ends. Germline CDR1 DFQATT, CDR2 SNEGSKA (reference sequence).

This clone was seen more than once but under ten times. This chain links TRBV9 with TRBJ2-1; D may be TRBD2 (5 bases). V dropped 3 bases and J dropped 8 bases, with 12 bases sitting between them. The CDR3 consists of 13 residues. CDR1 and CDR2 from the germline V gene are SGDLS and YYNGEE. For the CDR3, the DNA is TGTGCCAGCAGCGGGGGAGATGGCTATGAGCAGTTCTTC. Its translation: CASSGGDGYEQFF.

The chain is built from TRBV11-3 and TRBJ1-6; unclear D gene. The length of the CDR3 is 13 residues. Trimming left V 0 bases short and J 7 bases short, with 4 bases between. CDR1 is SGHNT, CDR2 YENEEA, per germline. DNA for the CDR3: TGTGCCAGCAGCTTAGAGGGGAATTCACCCCTCCACTTT. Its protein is CASSLEGNSPLHF.

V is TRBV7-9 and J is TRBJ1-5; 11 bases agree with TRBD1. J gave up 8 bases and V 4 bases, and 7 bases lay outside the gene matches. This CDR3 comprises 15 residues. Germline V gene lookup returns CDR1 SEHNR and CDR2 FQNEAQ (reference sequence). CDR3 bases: TGTGCCAGCAGCTGGGGGACAGGGGGTTTCGAGCCCCAGCATTTT. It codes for CASSWGTGGFEPQHF.

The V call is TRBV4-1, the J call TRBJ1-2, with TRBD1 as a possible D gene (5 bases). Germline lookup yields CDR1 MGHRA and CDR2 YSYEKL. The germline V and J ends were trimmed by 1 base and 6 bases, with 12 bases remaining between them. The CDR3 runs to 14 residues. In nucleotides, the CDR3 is TGCGCCAGCAGCCAAGCCAGGGTTGGAGATGGCTACACCTTC. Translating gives CASSQARVGDGYTF.

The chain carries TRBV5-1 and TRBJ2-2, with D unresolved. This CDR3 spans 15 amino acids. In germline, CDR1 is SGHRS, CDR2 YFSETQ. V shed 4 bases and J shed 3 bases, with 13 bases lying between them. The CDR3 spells CASSPADRDTGELFF. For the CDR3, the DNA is TGCGCCAGCAGCCCAGCCGACCGAGACACCGGGGAGCTGTTTTTT.

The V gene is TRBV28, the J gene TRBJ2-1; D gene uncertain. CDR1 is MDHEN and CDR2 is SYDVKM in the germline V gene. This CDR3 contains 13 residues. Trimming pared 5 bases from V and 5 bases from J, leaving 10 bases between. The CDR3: CASSPGADNEQFF. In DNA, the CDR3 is TGTGCCAGCAGTCCCGGCGCAGACAATGAGCAGTTCTTC.

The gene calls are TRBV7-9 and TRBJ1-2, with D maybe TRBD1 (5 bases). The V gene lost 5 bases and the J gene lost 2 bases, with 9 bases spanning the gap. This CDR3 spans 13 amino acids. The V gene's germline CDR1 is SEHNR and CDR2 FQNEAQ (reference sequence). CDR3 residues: CASSPGANYGYTF. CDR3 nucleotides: TGTGCCAGCAGCCCCGGGGCGAACTATGGCTACACCTTC.

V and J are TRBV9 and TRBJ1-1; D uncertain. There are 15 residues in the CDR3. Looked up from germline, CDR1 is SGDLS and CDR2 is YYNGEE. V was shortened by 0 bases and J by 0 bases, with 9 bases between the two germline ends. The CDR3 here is CASSVGREVNTEAFF. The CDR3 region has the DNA TGTGCCAGCAGCGTAGGGCGGGAGGTGAACACTGAAGCTTTCTTT.

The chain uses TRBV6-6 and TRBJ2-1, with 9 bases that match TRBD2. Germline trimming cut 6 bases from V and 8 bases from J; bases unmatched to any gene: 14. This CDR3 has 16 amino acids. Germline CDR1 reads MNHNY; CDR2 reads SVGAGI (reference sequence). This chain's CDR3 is CASRPSGLAGIDEQFF. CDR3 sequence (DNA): TGTGCCAGCAGGCCCTCGGGGCTAGCGGGAATCGATGAGCAGTTCTTC.